This TCR beta chain was profiled in a study of blood T cells in healthy people across ages. Findings and caveats of the study: TCR beta diversity per million T cells fell roughly linearly with age. Diversity figures derived from one million T cells were judged to underestimate the true value.

To note about this clonotype: Its antigen is undetermined.

A J-beta primer mix and a sample-barcoded 5' primer were used in a second PCR of about 7 to 12 cycles. A 12-random-nucleotide template-switch adaptor tagged each cDNA molecule. TCRdb reanalysed the 5' RACE reads using MiXCR and keeps one entry per CDR3 protein. The sample lists approximately 670,000 distinct CDR3 sequences; about 43% were seen once. Deletions cut 4 bases from V and 3 bases from J, with 15 bases between. The V gene's germline CDR1 is SGHAT and CDR2 FQNNGV. CDR3 length: 16 amino acids. The sample comprised blood. This chain joins TRBV11-2 and TRBJ1-4; weak D call: TRBD1 (5 bases). The receptor was derived from an elderly man in good health. This CDR3 reads CASSSGVQVANEKLFF. For the CDR3, the DNA is TGTGCCAGCAGCTCCGGCGTACAGGTCGCTAATGAAAAACTGTTTTTT.